This T cell receptor (beta chain) was identified during a study of blood T cell repertoires in COVID-19. On the study more broadly: Samples came from the United States, Italy and Spain, spanning acute and convalescent COVID-19.

The CDR3 length is 12 residues. The ends were cut back, 4 bases at V and 9 bases at J, with 13 bases in the middle. Germline V gene data show CDR1 as SGHRS and CDR2 as YFSETQ. Cohorts were based on clinical histories the participants reported. Measured with immunoSEQ multiplex PCR; TCRdb has only the in-frame clones, and not every one. The profile shows fewer than 400,000 clones, 87% of them singletons. The receptor comes from a woman aged 50 to 60 who had recovered from COVID-19. The sample comprised PBMCs or T cells enriched from blood (not recorded which). The chain has TRBV5-1 and TRBJ1-1; perhaps TRBD1 as D (5 bases). CDR3 nucleotides: TGCGCCAGCAGCGTCGACAGAATTAAAGCTTTCTTT. It encodes CASSVDRIKAFF.